This record concerns one TCR beta chain sequence. Its antigen remains undetermined. Base qualities are missing; no much larger clone stands one base away. This sample was included in a study of control samples from healthy donors and cancer patients (dated by TCRdb to 2018 to 2021). Reading from cysteine to phenylalanine, the CDR3 counts 20 amino acids. Only CDR3 DNA is held: 60 bases, read in frame from base 1. V has 8 bases trimmed and J has 5 bases trimmed; junction bases matching no gene number 18. According to the germline V gene, CDR1 reads KGHDR and CDR2 reads SFDVKD. The library was made by the immunoSEQ multiplex PCR assay. The table was pulled from immuneACCESS by TCRdb, which kept in-frame rearrangements only. Such tables lose some clones; where checked, under half of the loss comes from unresolved V genes, and the rest has no known cause. The sample has about 130,000 clones on record, 85% to 95% of them singletons. 0.55% to 0.65% of the sample is taken by the ten largest.

The chain uses TRBV24-1 and TRBJ2-3; TRBD2 lines up with 16 middle nucleotides. The specimen was PBMCs. The sequence was collected from a man older than 75 with head and neck cancer. The sequence in DNA is TGTGCCACCACCGATTTCGGGACTAGCGGGGGGGCGGTCGGCGGAGATACGCAGTATTTT. This is translated as CATTDFGTSGGAVGGDTQYF.